This T cell receptor (beta chain) derives from a study of vaccination and CD4 T cells after COVID-19. Sequenced with the Oncomine TCR Beta short-read assay was DNA taken from cultured CD4+ T cells. Via MiXCR, TCRdb re-called the PCR reads, giving one row per CDR3 protein. The sample lists over 8,500 distinct CDR3 sequences, 58% occurring once. As to this clonotype: What it binds is not known.

Treatment here: roughly ten-day PBMC culture with coronavirus spike peptide pools or control peptides (ViraFEST assay). The receptor was derived from a human donor who had recovered from COVID-19. Material for sequencing was CD4+ T cells from blood, cultured in vitro.

CDR3: CATSDSLGYGYTF. The CDR3, as DNA: TGTGCCACCAGTGATTCCCTGGGGTATGGCTACACCTTC. The V and J genes are TRBV24-1 and TRBJ1-2; D is unclear. Germline V gene lookup returns CDR1 KGHDR and CDR2 SFDVKD. The CDR3 sequence is 13 residues long. V gave up 2 bases and J gave up 5 bases, with 8 bases separating them.